These T cell receptor beta chains were read from a single sample in a study of Tregs in tolerant kidney transplant recipients. The repertoire was sequenced with immunoSEQ multiplex PCR; TCRdb's copy has only in-frame clones and lacks some. Of fewer than 95,000 clones listed, approximately 93% are singletons. The sequenced sample was CD4+ T cells from blood (PBMCs), obtained 12 months after the transplant. The receptor source for this set is a human patient who received a combined kidney and bone marrow transplant. Among the T cells, some may be from the graft donor. Each CDR3 is given with its conserved first and last residue. A D gene is named only where the DNA matches it firmly. Clone size is stated in some rows and not others, as once, few, many or a class when expanded.

cdr3_aa: CASSYDRGPVTEAFF; cdr3_nt: TGTGCCAGCAGCTACGACAGGGGGCCCGTCACTGAAGCTTTCTTT; clone_size: -; v_call: TRBV7-9; j_call: TRBJ1-1; d_call: TRBD1
cdr3_aa: CASSRLQGYNSPLHF; cdr3_nt: TGTGCCAGCAGTAGATTACAGGGCTATAATTCACCCCTCCACTTT; clone_size: -; v_call: TRBV27; j_call: TRBJ1-6; d_call: -
cdr3_aa: CASSHLLAGLNEQFF; cdr3_nt: TGCGCCAGCAGCCACCTACTAGCGGGACTCAATGAGCAGTTCTTC; clone_size: few; v_call: TRBV4-1; j_call: TRBJ2-1; d_call: TRBD2
cdr3_aa: CASSLSGQNYEQYF; cdr3_nt: TGCGCCAGCAGCTTGTCGGGACAGAACTACGAGCAGTACTTC; clone_size: -; v_call: TRBV5-1; j_call: TRBJ2-7; d_call: TRBD1
cdr3_aa: CAWIRQGAKNYGYTF; cdr3_nt: TGTGCCTGGATTCGACAGGGGGCGAAAAACTATGGCTACACCTTC; clone_size: -; v_call: TRBV30; j_call: TRBJ1-2; d_call: TRBD1
cdr3_aa: CASSSDRRNYEAFF; cdr3_nt: TGTGCCAGCTCATCGGACAGGAGGAACTATGAAGCTTTCTTT; clone_size: -; v_call: TRBV18; j_call: TRBJ1-1; d_call: TRBD1
cdr3_aa: CASSISGGLDTDTQYF; cdr3_nt: TGTGCCAGCAGCATTAGCGGGGGCCTCGACACAGATACGCAGTATTTT; clone_size: -; v_call: TRBV5-5; j_call: TRBJ2-3; d_call: TRBD2
cdr3_aa: CASSLAFGNTEAFF; cdr3_nt: TGTGCCAGCAGCTTAGCATTCGGGAACACTGAAGCTTTCTTT; clone_size: -; v_call: TRBV11-3; j_call: TRBJ1-1; d_call: -
cdr3_aa: CASSVAADFLANEQFF; cdr3_nt: TGTGCCAGCAGCGTAGCCGCGGATTTCCTAGCCAATGAGCAGTTCTTC; clone_size: -; v_call: TRBV9; j_call: TRBJ2-1; d_call: -
cdr3_aa: CASSYEGVGGYTF; cdr3_nt: TGTGCCAGCAGTTATGAGGGGGTCGGGGGCTACACCTTC; clone_size: -; v_call: TRBV6-5; j_call: TRBJ1-2; d_call: -
cdr3_aa: CASSLRGGLFGYTF; cdr3_nt: TGTGCCAGCAGCCTTCGGGGGGGCCTTTTTGGCTACACCTTC; clone_size: once; v_call: TRBV5-4; j_call: TRBJ1-2; d_call: -
cdr3_aa: CASSHGLAASETQYF; cdr3_nt: TGCGCCAGCAGCCACGGACTAGCAGCATCGGAGACCCAGTACTTC; clone_size: -; v_call: TRBV5-1; j_call: TRBJ2-5; d_call: TRBD2
cdr3_aa: CASSLMGGTGASPLHF; cdr3_nt: TGTGCCAGCAGCTTAATGGGAGGGACAGGGGCCTCCCCCCTCCACTTT; clone_size: -; v_call: TRBV7-3; j_call: TRBJ1-6; d_call: TRBD1
cdr3_aa: CASSQPRSSGGRLHF; cdr3_nt: TGTGCCAGCAGCCAACCTCGATCTAGCGGGGGGCGCCTCCACTTC; clone_size: -; v_call: TRBV7-2; j_call: TRBJ2-7; d_call: TRBD2
cdr3_aa: CASSLGPGQGATEAFF; cdr3_nt: TGTGCCAGCAGCTTAGGCCCGGGACAGGGGGCCACTGAAGCTTTCTTT; clone_size: -; v_call: TRBV13; j_call: TRBJ1-1; d_call: TRBD1
cdr3_aa: CASSYRPEGGEQYF; cdr3_nt: TGCGCCAGCAGCTACCGGCCCGAGGGTGGCGAGCAGTACTTC; clone_size: once; v_call: TRBV5-1; j_call: TRBJ2-7; d_call: -
cdr3_aa: CASSPRGSSTDTQYF; cdr3_nt: TGTGCCAGCAGCCCCCGGGGGAGTAGCACAGATACGCAGTATTTT; clone_size: -; v_call: TRBV4-2; j_call: TRBJ2-3; d_call: -
cdr3_aa: CAISGQDRRMVGYGYTF; cdr3_nt: TGTGCCATCAGTGGACAGGACCGGAGGATGGTCGGCTATGGCTACACCTTC; clone_size: -; v_call: TRBV10-3; j_call: TRBJ1-2; d_call: -
cdr3_aa: CASSLAGFRDEQYF; cdr3_nt: TGCGCCAGCAGCTTGGCTGGGTTTCGGGACGAGCAGTACTTC; clone_size: -; v_call: TRBV5-1; j_call: TRBJ2-7; d_call: -
cdr3_aa: CASSLIAGGAYEQYF; cdr3_nt: TGTGCCAGCAGCTTGATAGCGGGAGGGGCCTACGAGCAGTACTTC; clone_size: -; v_call: TRBV5-4; j_call: TRBJ2-7; d_call: TRBD2
cdr3_aa: CASSEARAAEQYF; cdr3_nt: TGTGCCAGCAGTGAAGCCCGAGCTGCCGAGCAGTACTTC; clone_size: -; v_call: TRBV2; j_call: TRBJ2-7; d_call: -
cdr3_aa: CASDYSGSTDTQYF; cdr3_nt: TGTGCCAGCGACTATAGCGGAAGCACAGATACGCAGTATTTT; clone_size: -; v_call: TRBV19; j_call: TRBJ2-3; d_call: -
cdr3_aa: CASSLDTGGEQYF; cdr3_nt: TGTGCCAGCAGCTTGGATACAGGGGGCGAGCAGTACTTC; clone_size: -; v_call: TRBV5-4; j_call: TRBJ2-7; d_call: TRBD1
cdr3_aa: CASTQRARYTEAFF; cdr3_nt: TGTGCCAGCACTCAACGAGCCAGGTACACTGAAGCTTTCTTT; clone_size: -; v_call: TRBV6-5; j_call: TRBJ1-1; d_call: -